This TCR beta chain was obtained from a study of blood T cell repertoires in COVID-19. Whole-study context: The United States, Italy and Spain provided the acute and convalescent COVID-19 samples. T cells, B-cell-depleted T cells, or PBMCs supplied cDNA or gDNA.

The CDR3 contains 17 residues. V gave up 4 bases and J gave up 3 bases, with 21 bases separating them. The germline V gene has CDR1 LNHDA and CDR2 SQIVND (reference sequence). In the original workflow: For nucleated cells, counts were estimated from reference gene primer amplification. The protocol was immunoSEQ multiplex PCR, while the TCRdb copy is restricted to in-frame clones and leaves out a portion. For V, J and clone size, that table is used; D and trimming come from the DNA. The sample yields about 120,000 clones, around nine tenths seen once. The TCR sequence derives from a woman aged 50 to 60 with acute or convalescent COVID-19. Material for sequencing was peripheral blood. The J gene is TRBJ1-2, the V gene TRBV19, with D possibly TRBD1 on 5 matching bases. In DNA form, the CDR3 reads TGTGCCAGTAGTAGCCCCCGCCCCCAGGGTCCCGACTATGGCTACACCTTC. Its translation is CASSSPRPQGPDYGYTF.